This T cell receptor (beta chain) was sequenced during a study of cytotoxic CD8 clonotypes in ibrutinib-treated CLL. Study-wide context: The patient breakdown showed more than 9 relapsed/refractory and approximately 15 treatment-naive cases, with some 17 IGHV unmutated.

The CDR3 is made up of 15 amino acids. Germline V lookup: CDR1 MGHRA, CDR2 YSYEKL. The ends lost 0 bases at V and 4 bases at J; junction bases unmatched: 4. Sequenced by immunoSEQ multiplex PCR; TCRdb stores in-frame clones only, minus some. The repertoire consists of around 330,000 clones, with roughly 70% occurring once and the leading ten covering roughly 6.8%. A remark on this clone: Its antigen is undetermined.

Study-wide results and caveats: In sustained-remission versus progressing patients, sampling times differed.

Sequences were derived from PBMCs, sampled after 36 months of ibrutinib treatment. V and J are TRBV4-1 and TRBJ1-2; 8 nucleotides match TRBD1. This receptor was identified in a human donor with chronic lymphocytic leukemia. CDR3 DNA sequence: TGCGCCAGCAGCCAAGATGGACAGGGAGTCTATGGCTACACCTTC. It is translated as CASSQDGQGVYGYTF.